Reported below is one TCR beta chain. What it binds is not known. The data stem from a study of shared clonotypes between healthy human individuals. The overall study: Per donor, three plates held CD4 naive cells, three held CD4 memory, two held CD8 naive and one held CD8 memory. Study results and limitations: Non-shared clonotypes had lower generation probabilities than clonotypes shared by all four sorted-subset donors.

Original processing notes: ImmunoSEQ yielded junction-only sequences lacking quality scores, so filtering differed. The repertoire was sequenced with immunoSEQ multiplex PCR; TCRdb's copy has only in-frame clones and lacks some. V, J and clone size derive from that table, while D and trimming were established from the DNA sequence. The repertoire has 950,000 to 1,100,000 clones, 60% to 80% of them found once; the top ten carry 1.5%. The CDR3 has 17 residues. V was shortened by 4 bases and J by 2 bases, with 18 bases between the two germline ends. Germline loops: CDR1 MNHNS, CDR2 SASEGT. The chain uses TRBV6-1 and TRBJ1-3; D might be TRBD1 (6 bases). The TCR comes from a man younger than 35 in good health. The sample was memory CD4+ T cells sorted from blood. Regarding subset: CD45RA-negative fraction. The CDR3 sequence: CASSGMRTVPPGNTIYF. The DNA of the CDR3 is TGTGCCAGCAGTGGAATGCGGACAGTACCCCCTGGAAACACCATATATTTT.